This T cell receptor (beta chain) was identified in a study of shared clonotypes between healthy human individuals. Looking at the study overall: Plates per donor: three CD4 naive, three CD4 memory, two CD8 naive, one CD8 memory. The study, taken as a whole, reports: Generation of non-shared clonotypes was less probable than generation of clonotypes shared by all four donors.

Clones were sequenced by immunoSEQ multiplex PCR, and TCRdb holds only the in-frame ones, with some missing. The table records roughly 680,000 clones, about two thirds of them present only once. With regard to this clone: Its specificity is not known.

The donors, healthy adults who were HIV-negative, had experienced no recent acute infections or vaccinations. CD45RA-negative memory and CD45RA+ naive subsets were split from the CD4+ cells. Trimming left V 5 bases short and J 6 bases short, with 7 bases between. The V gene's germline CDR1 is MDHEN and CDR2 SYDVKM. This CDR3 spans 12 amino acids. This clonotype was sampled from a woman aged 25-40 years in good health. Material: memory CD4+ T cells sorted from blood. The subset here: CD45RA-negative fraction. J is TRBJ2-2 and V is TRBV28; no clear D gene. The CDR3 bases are TGTGCCAGCAGTCTCGATTCCGGGGAGCTGTTTTTT. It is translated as CASSLDSGELFF.